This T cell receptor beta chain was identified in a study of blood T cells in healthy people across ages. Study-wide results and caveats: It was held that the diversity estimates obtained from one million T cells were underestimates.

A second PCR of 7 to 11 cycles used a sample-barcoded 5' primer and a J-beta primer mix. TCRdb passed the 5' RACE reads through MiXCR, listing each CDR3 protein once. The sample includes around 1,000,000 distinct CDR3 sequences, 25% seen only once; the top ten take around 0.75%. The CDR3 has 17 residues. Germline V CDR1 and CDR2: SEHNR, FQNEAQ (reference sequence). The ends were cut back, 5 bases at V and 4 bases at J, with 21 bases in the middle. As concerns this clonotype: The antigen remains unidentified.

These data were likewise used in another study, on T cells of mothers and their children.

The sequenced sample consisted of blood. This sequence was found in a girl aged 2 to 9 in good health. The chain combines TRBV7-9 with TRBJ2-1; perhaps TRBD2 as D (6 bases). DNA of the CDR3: TGTGCCAGCAGCCTCCCCAGGGCGGGATTACAATACAATGAGCAGTTCTTC. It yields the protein CASSLPRAGLQYNEQFF.